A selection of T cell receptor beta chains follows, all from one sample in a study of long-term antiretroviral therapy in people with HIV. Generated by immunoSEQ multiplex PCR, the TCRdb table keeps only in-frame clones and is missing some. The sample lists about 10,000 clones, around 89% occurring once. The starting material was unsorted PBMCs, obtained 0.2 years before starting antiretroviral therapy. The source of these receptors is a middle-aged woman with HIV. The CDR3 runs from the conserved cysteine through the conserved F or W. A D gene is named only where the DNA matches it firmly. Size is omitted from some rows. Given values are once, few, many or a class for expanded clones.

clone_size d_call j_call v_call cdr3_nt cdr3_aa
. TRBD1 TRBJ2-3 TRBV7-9 TGTGCCAGCAGCTTAGGACCCGGGACAGGGTTGATTGATACGCAGTATTTT CASSLGPGTGLIDTQYF
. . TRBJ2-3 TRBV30 TGTGCCTGGAGTGTACGTCCTGGGGGGGCAGCAGATACGCAGTATTTT CAWSVRPGGAADTQYF
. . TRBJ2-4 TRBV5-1 TGCGCCAGCAGCCGTGACACCGGACAAGCCAAAAACATTCAGTACTTC CASSRDTGQAKNIQYF
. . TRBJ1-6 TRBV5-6 TGTGCCAGCAGCTTGGCCGCGCAGGGGCGCTCGCAGAGCCCCCTCCACTTT CASSLAAQGRSQSPLHF
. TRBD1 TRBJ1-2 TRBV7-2 TGTGCCAGCAGCTCGCCGGGACAGCGGTTTAACTATGGCTACACCTTC CASSSPGQRFNYGYTF
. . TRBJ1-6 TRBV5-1 TGCGCCAGCAGCTTGGAAGGGACGTTAAATTCACCCCTCCACTTT CASSLEGTLNSPLHF
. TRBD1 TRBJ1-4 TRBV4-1 TGCGCCAGCAGCCCAAGGACAGGGGGCTCTAATGAAAAACTGTTTTTT CASSPRTGGSNEKLFF
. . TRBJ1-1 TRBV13 TGTGCCAGCAGCTCAAGGGTGAGGAACACTGAAGCTTTCTTT CASSSRVRNTEAFF
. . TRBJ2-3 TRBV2 TGTGCCAGCAGTGATCGGGGCACAGATACGCAGTATTTT CASSDRGTDTQYF
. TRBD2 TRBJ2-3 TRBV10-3 TGTGCCATCAGTGAGGTAGCGGGGCCTGCCTCCACGCAGTATTTT CAISEVAGPASTQYF
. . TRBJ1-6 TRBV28 TGTGCCAGCAGTTTGCCCAGGGGCGCAGGTTCACCCCTCCACTTT CASSLPRGAGSPLHF
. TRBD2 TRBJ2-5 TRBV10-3 TGTGCCATCAGCCCCGGACTAGCGGGGTACCAAGAGACCCAGTACTTC CAISPGLAGYQETQYF
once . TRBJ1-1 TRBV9 TGTGCCAGCAGCGTATCACCGGGGAACACTGAAGCTTTCTTT CASSVSPGNTEAFF
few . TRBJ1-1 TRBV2 TGTGCCAGCATGGGGGAGAGAAACACTGAAGCTTTCTTT CASMGERNTEAFF
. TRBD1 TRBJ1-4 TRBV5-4 TGTGCCAGCAGCTGGACAGGGGGCCAGGAAAAACTGTTTTTT CASSWTGGQEKLFF
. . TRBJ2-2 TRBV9 TGTGCCAGCAGCGTACTTTCGAACACCGGGGAGCTGTTTTTT CASSVLSNTGELFF
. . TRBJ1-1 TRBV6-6 TGTGCCAGCAGTTCGCAACAGGGGAACACTGAAGCTTTCTTT CASSSQQGNTEAFF
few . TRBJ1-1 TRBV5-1 TGCGCCAGCAGCGTACAGGGAGGGAGCACTGAAGCTTTCTTT CASSVQGGSTEAFF
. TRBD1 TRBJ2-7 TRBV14 TGTGCCAGCAGCCAGACAGGGGGCGGGTACGAGCAGTACTTC CASSQTGGGYEQYF
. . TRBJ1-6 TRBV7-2 TGTGCCAGCAGCCCCTTTGCCAACCGGGATTCACCCCTCCACTTT CASSPFANRDSPLHF
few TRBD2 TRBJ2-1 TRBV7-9 TGTGCCAGCATCCCTCAAGCGGGGGGGTACTACAATGAGCAGTTCTTC CASIPQAGGYYNEQFF
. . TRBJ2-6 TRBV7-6 TGTGCCAGCAGTGCAATCTTCTCTGGGGCCAACGTCCTGACTTTC CASSAIFSGANVLTF
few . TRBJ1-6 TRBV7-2 TGTGCCAGCAGCCAAATGGACAGAGCTAATTCACCCCTCCACTTT CASSQMDRANSPLHF
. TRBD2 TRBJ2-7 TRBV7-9 TGTGCCAGCAGCTTGAGCGGGGGGGCAGACGAGCAGTACTTC CASSLSGGADEQYF
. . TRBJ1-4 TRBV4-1 TGCGCCAGCAGCCCCCCTAGGGAATACAGAAGTCAAAATGAAAAACTGTTTTTT CASSPPREYRSQNEKLFF
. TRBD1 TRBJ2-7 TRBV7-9 TGTGCCAGCAGCTTTCGGACAGGGGTGCATTACGAGCAGTACTTC CASSFRTGVHYEQYF
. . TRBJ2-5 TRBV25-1 TGTGCCAGCAGTGAATATAGTCTCACGGAGACCCAGTACTTC CASSEYSLTETQYF
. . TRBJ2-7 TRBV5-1 TGCGCCAGCAGCTTGGAGGGGGGGCCTAACGAGCAGTACTTC CASSLEGGPNEQYF
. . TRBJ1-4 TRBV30 TGTGCCTGGAGTGCCCTCACGGGTGAAAAACTGTTTTTT CAWSALTGEKLFF
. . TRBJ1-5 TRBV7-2 TGTGCCAGCAGCTTAGGTGGGGGGGGTCAGCCCCAGCATTTT CASSLGGGGQPQHF
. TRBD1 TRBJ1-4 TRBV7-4 TGTGCCAGCAGCGTAGGGGACAGACAGGGCGATTATGAAAAACTGTTTTTT CASSVGDRQGDYEKLFF
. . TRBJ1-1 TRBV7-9 TGTGCCAGCAGCTCGTGGACAGCAGGAGAAGCTTTCTTT CASSSWTAGEAFF
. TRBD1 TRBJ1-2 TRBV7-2 TGTGCCAGCAGCTTCCGGGACAGAAATGGCTACACCTTC CASSFRDRNGYTF
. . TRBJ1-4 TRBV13 TGTGCCAGCTCCGTCAGGGAAAAGAGTGAAAAACTGTTTTTT CASSVREKSEKLFF
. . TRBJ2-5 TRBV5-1 TGCGCCAGCAGCTTGGTACCCGGGTCTCAAGAGACCCAGTACTTC CASSLVPGSQETQYF
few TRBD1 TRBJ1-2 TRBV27 TGTGCCAGCAGTTTATCGCCAAGACAGGGCCTACATATTCTAAACTATGGCTACACCTTC CASSLSPRQGLHILNYGYTF
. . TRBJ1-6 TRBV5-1 TGCGCCAGCAGCCCGGGAAGTGGCCCGAGCCCTAATTCACCCCTCCACTTT CASSPGSGPSPNSPLHF
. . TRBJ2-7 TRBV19 TGTGCCAGTAGTATTGGGCCAACCTACGAGCAGTACTTC CASSIGPTYEQYF
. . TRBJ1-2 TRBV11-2 TGTGCCAGCAGCCCCAGGAACTATGGCTACACCTTC CASSPRNYGYTF
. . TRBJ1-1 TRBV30 TGTGCTTGGTTGGCGGTTACTGAAGCTTTCTTT CAWLAVTEAFF
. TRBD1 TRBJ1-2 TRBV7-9 TGTGCCAGCAGCCCACCGGGACAGGGGGATATCTATGGCTACACCTTC CASSPPGQGDIYGYTF
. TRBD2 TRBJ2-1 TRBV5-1 TGCGCCAGCAGCCCGCCAACTAGCGGGTCCAACAATGAGCAGTTCTTC CASSPPTSGSNNEQFF
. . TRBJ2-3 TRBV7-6 TGTGCCAGCAGCTTAACGGGGGCAGATACGCAGTATTTT CASSLTGADTQYF
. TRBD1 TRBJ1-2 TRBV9 TGTGCCAGCGGGAGAGGGACAGGGGCCCCCTATGGCTACACCTTC CASGRGTGAPYGYTF
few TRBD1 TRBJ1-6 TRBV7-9 TGTGCCAGCAGCAGGGACAGGGAAAATTCACCCCTCCACTTT CASSRDRENSPLHF
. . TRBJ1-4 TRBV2 TGTGCCAGCAGGGGATCCAATGAAAAACTGTTTTTT CASRGSNEKLFF
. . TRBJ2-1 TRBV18 TGTGCCAGCTCACCACCGAGTTCCGGGGAGCAGTTCTTC CASSPPSSGEQFF
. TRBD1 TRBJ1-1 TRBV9 TGTGCCAGCAGCTCAGGACAGGGGGGGACTGAAGCTTTCTTT CASSSGQGGTEAFF
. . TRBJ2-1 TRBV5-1 TGCGCCAGCAGCCAGTCGGTGAGGGCTGAGCAGTTCTTC CASSQSVRAEQFF
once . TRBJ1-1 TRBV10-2 TGCGCCAGCAGGTTGGGGCCGGGGAACACTGAAGCTTTCTTT CASRLGPGNTEAFF
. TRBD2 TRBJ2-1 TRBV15 TGTGCCACCAGCCGGGCGGGGGGGCTGAACAATGAGCAGTTCTTC CATSRAGGLNNEQFF